Below are 25 T cell receptor beta chains sequenced from a single sample in a study of regulatory T cells in long-lasting Graves disease (dated by TCRdb to 2020 to 2023). The time point tag for this specimen amounts to: newly diagnosed GD, antithyroid drugs for less than 3 months. For both TCR sequencing and RNA sequencing, RNA was extracted from PBMCs in TRIzol. The library was produced with multiplex PCR. The reads were generated on an Illumina HiSeq 4000. To build TCR beta libraries, CDR3 regions were amplified by Arm-PCR using iRepertoire HTBI primers. The raw public data were reprocessed by TCRdb itself: fastp quality trimming at Q25, MiXCR clonotype calling, in-frame beta chains only. All rows with the same CDR3 protein become a single entry with the most common DNA and genes. The sample contains some 490,000 distinct CDR3 sequences, about 12% of them found a single time. Together, the top ten hold 8% to 10% of the sample.

The sample was also linked to a second study, of T cells in Graves' hyperthyroidism and ophthalmopathy.

The sequencing used peripheral blood mononuclear cells (PBMCs), collected at new diagnosis, from a patient treated with antithyroid drugs. The receptor set was obtained from a woman in her twenties or thirties with Graves disease. Donor details come from another sample of the same person, matched by shared clones.

As regards this clonotype: This clone may be a read error of a much larger clone one base away. Likely a read error: the CDR3 ends without its conserved phenylalanine or tryptophan. The genes are TRBV7-2 and TRBJ2-1, with 10 bases that match TRBD1. Germline V gene sequence: CDR1 SGHTA, CDR2 FQGNSA. After removal of 1 base from V and 3 bases from J, the junction contained 3 bases not matched to a gene. CDR3 length: 16 amino acids. Here the CDR3 DNA reads TGTGCCAGCAGCTTAGTTAGGACAGGGGGCTACAATGAGCAGTTCCTC. This translates into CASSLVRTGGYNEQFL.

A note on this clonotype: With a much larger clone just one base away, this may be a read error. The V gene is TRBV11-2, the J gene TRBJ2-1; 14 bases map to TRBD2. The closer fit of TRBJ2-5 to the DNA end suggests the J call may be wrong. This CDR3 has 18 residues. Germline V gene lookup returns CDR1 SGHAT and CDR2 FQNNGV. The CDR3 coding sequence is TGCGCCAGCAGCCTAGAGACTAGCGGGAGGGGTAACCAAGAGACCCAGTACTTC. Protein sequence: CASSLETSGRGNQETQYF.

The chain carries TRBV9 and TRBJ2-7; 9 positions agree with TRBD1. Germline V gives CDR1 SGDLS, CDR2 YYNGEE. V shed 4 bases, J shed 2 bases, and the junction held 16 bases outside the gene matches. The CDR3 has 18 amino acids. CDR3 residues: CASSPHAATGGWAYEQYF. DNA for the CDR3: TGTGCCAGCAGCCCCCACGCTGCGACAGGGGGTTGGGCCTACGAGCAGTACTTC. Drawing the rest from reference TRBV9 and TRBJ2-7, the complete variable domain is DSGVTQTPKHLITATGQRVTLRCSPRSGDLSVYWYQQSLDQGLQFLIQYYNGEERAKGNILERFSAQQFPDLHSELNLSSLELGDSALYFCASSPHAATGGWAYEQYFGPGTRLTVT.

This clonotype was observed many times. The chain employs TRBV11-2 and TRBJ2-5; 7 bases line up with TRBD1. There are 17 residues in the CDR3. V shed 1 base, J shed 2 bases, and the junction held 10 bases outside the gene matches. The germline V gene has CDR1 SGHAT and CDR2 FQNNGV. The CDR3 sequence is CASSLALVGGGQETQYF. For the CDR3, the DNA is TGTGCCAGCAGCTTAGCATTGGTAGGGGGCGGTCAAGAGACCCAGTACTTC.

The chain combines TRBV4-3 with TRBJ2-7; weak D call: TRBD1 (6 bases). Germline V gene data show CDR1 as LGHNA and CDR2 as YSLEER. The CDR3 sequence is 17 residues long. V gave up 0 bases and J gave up 5 bases, with 20 bases separating them. CDR3 DNA sequence: TGCGCCAGCAGCCAAGATCTAGGGGGAGACTACTACAACGAGCAGTACTTC. It is translated as CASSQDLGGDYYNEQYF.

V is TRBV18 and J is TRBJ2-5; 11 nucleotides match TRBD2. The CDR3 is 17 residues long. Germline V gene lookup returns CDR1 KGHSH and CDR2 LQKENI. V was pared by 3 bases and J by 3 bases, with 9 bases of the junction left unmatched. CDR3 DNA sequence: TGTGCCAGCTCACCTGTCCAACTAGCGGGAGTTAAAGAGACCCAGTACTTC. Residues: CASSPVQLAGVKETQYF.

Of note for this clonotype: A much larger clone lies a single base off, so this may be a read error. The genes are TRBV7-3 and TRBJ2-3; D not certain. The CDR3 length is 14 residues. In germline, CDR1 is SGHTA, CDR2 FQGTGA. V was shortened by 1 base and J by 0 bases, with 5 bases between the two germline ends. Here the CDR3 reads CASSLIASTDTQYF. In nucleotides, the CDR3 is TGTGCCAGCAGCTTAATCGCTAGCACAGATACGCAGTATTTT.

This clonotype was seen repeatedly, ten times or more. J is TRBJ2-2 and V is TRBV24-1; D may be TRBD2 (5 bases). Trimming removed 3 bases from V and 3 bases from J, with 19 bases in between. The CDR3 is 18 amino acids. Germline CDR1 KGHDR, CDR2 SFDVKD. The CDR3 coding sequence is TGTGCCACCAGTGATGCCCCCGGGATCCATTGGGACACCGGGGAGCTGTTTTTT. Encoded protein: CATSDAPGIHWDTGELFF.

This clonotype was recorded at least ten times. This chain uses TRBV2 with TRBJ2-1; D unresolved. Trimming took off 6 bases at V and 10 bases at J, with 19 bases between the two ends. The CDR3 covers 14 residues. CDR1 is SNHLY and CDR2 is FYNNEI in the germline V gene. CDR3 sequence reads: CASSRVSGSLEQFF. CDR3 coding DNA: TGTGCCAGCAGCCGAGTCTCCGGGTCCCTAGAGCAGTTCTTC.

This clonotype was seen at least ten times. Its ends do not fully match the called genes, so a read error is possible. V and J are TRBV10-3 and TRBJ2-5; 10 nucleotides align to TRBD2. The CDR3 length is 16 residues. The germline CDR1 and CDR2 sequences are ENHRY and SYGVKD. The CDR3 is CAISESLAGFEEIQYF. The CDR3 nucleotides are TGTGCCATCAGTGAGTCACTAGCGGGATTCGAAGAGATCCAGTACTTC.

In its sample, this clonotype was seen many times. This chain connects TRBV11-2 to TRBJ2-7; a weak D match, TRBD2 (6 bases). The V gene lost 6 bases and the J gene lost 4 bases, with 16 bases spanning the gap. Germline CDR1 reads SGHAT; CDR2 reads FQNNGV. The CDR3 consists of 14 residues. CDR3 coding DNA: TGTGCCAGCAGTACTCCGAGGACTATGTACGAGCAGTACTTC. This sequence encodes CASSTPRTMYEQYF. Full variable domain (missing parts from reference TRBV11-2 and TRBJ2-7): EAGVAQSPRYKIIEKRQSVAFWCNPISGHATLYWYQQILGQGPKLLIQFQNNGVVDDSQLPKDRFSAERLKGVDSTLKIQPAKLEDSAVYLCASSTPRTMYEQYFGPGTRLTVT.

Turning to this clonotype: With a far larger clone one base away, a read error is the likely cause. As the CDR3 is not closed by the conserved phenylalanine or tryptophan, this likely results from a read error. The genes are TRBV2 and TRBJ2-4; tentative D call: TRBD1 (6 bases). CDR1 and CDR2 (germline): SNHLY, FYNNEI. The CDR3 is made up of 14 amino acids. The V gene lost 8 bases and the J gene lost 13 bases, with 24 bases spanning the gap. The CDR3 protein is CASGRDTPPGEQYS. Here the CDR3 DNA reads TGTGCCAGCGGCCGGGACACTCCCCCTGGAGAGCAGTACTCC.

This clonotype was counted a few times. The V and J genes are TRBV13 and TRBJ1-4; tentatively, D is TRBD1 (5 bases). This CDR3 is built from 14 residues. Germline values: CDR1 PRHDT, CDR2 FYEKMQ (reference sequence). V gave up 4 bases and J gave up 7 bases, with 13 bases separating them. This CDR3 reads CASSSGLQLEKLFF. Written as DNA, the CDR3 is TGTGCCAGCAGCTCGGGACTCCAACTTGAAAAACTGTTTTTT.

The table lists this clonotype with many counts. The chain has TRBV2 and TRBJ2-1, with 10 bases aligning to TRBD2. V shed 6 bases and J 6 bases; nucleotides not matched to a gene: 8. This CDR3 contains 15 residues. CDR1 is SNHLY and CDR2 is FYNNEI in the germline V gene. The CDR3 DNA is TGTGCCAGCAGGGCTAGCGGGAGTTTGACCAATGAGCAGTTCTTC. Its protein product is CASRASGSLTNEQFF.

The chain carries TRBV4-2 and TRBJ1-2; D perhaps matches TRBD1 (5 bases). There are 16 residues in the CDR3. CDR1 is LGHNA, CDR2 YNFKEQ, per germline. Trimming removed 0 bases from V and 3 bases from J, with 14 bases in between. The chain's CDR3 is CASSQEIAPGYYGYTF. The CDR3 DNA reads TGTGCCAGCAGCCAAGAAATAGCCCCAGGGTACTATGGCTACACCTTC.

The table lists this clonotype with a few counts. V and J are TRBV13 and TRBJ2-1, with 9 bases aligning to TRBD2. Germline CDR1 PRHDT, CDR2 FYEKMQ (reference sequence). The CDR3 length is 19 residues. V lost 6 bases and J lost 5; bases outside the gene matches: 20. CDR3 region: CASSSEQVAGAHGDNEQFF. CDR3 DNA sequence: TGTGCCAGCAGTTCCGAGCAAGTAGCGGGAGCGCATGGGGACAATGAGCAGTTCTTC.

This clonotype was found many times. J is TRBJ2-3 and V is TRBV9, with D unresolved. The CDR3 covers 14 residues. V dropped 0 bases and J dropped 8 bases, with 13 bases sitting between them. Germline CDR1 is SGDLS and CDR2 is YYNGEE. The chain's CDR3 is CASSVDGGSSTQYF. The CDR3 bases are TGTGCCAGCAGCGTAGACGGCGGCAGCAGTACGCAGTATTTT.

This chain connects TRBV19 to TRBJ2-7; D is unresolved. CDR3 size: 13 residues. Trimming cost V 1 base and J 3 bases, with 7 bases left between them. Looked up from germline, CDR1 is LNHDA and CDR2 is SQIVND (reference sequence). The CDR3 coding sequence is TGTGCCAGTAGTATAGTCCGGGTCTACGAGCAGTACTTC. It codes for CASSIVRVYEQYF.

This clonotype was observed a handful of times. This chain joins TRBV5-6 and TRBJ1-1; the D gene is possibly TRBD1 (5 bases). Trimming pared 6 bases from V and 5 bases from J, leaving 17 bases between. The CDR3 runs to 14 residues. Looked up from germline, CDR1 is SGHDT and CDR2 is YYEEEE. The CDR3 spells CASTPGAGSTEAFF. DNA of the CDR3: TGTGCCAGCACCCCCGGGGCAGGGTCGACTGAAGCTTTCTTT.

This clonotype showed up many times. The rearrangement joins TRBV10-1 to TRBJ2-5, with 9 bases matching TRBD2. The DNA end favors TRBJ2-1, so the J call may be wrong. The germline CDR1 and CDR2 sequences are WNHNN and SYGVQD (reference sequence). CDR3 length equals 17 residues. The DNA of the CDR3 is TGCGCCAGCAGTGAAAGAACCGGGACTAGCTTTTACAATGAGCAGTTCTTC. Translating gives CASSERTGTSFYNEQFF.

This clonotype has a count of ten or more. V usage is TRBV6-5 and J usage is TRBJ1-1; perhaps TRBD1 as D (5 bases). Germline lookup yields CDR1 MNHEY and CDR2 SVGAGI. V was trimmed by 0 bases and J by 3 bases, leaving 11 bases between them. This CDR3 comprises 15 residues. The CDR3 DNA reads as TGTGCCAGCAGTTACTCTGCAGGGCCGTACACTGAAGCTTTCTTT. Its translation is CASSYSAGPYTEAFF.

This chain uses TRBV7-2 with TRBJ2-7; D is uncertain. Trimming pared 8 bases from V and 0 bases from J, leaving 11 bases between. Germline CDR1 is SGHTA and CDR2 is FQGNSA. This CDR3 spans 13 amino acids. The CDR3 DNA follows: TGTGCCAGCGGCGAGGTGGTCTCCTACGAGCAGTACTTC. Encoded protein: CASGEVVSYEQYF.

The chain links TRBV6-2 or TRBV6-3 to TRBJ1-2, with 7 bases matching TRBD1. The ends lost 10 bases at V and 4 bases at J; junction bases unmatched: 12. The CDR3 runs to 14 residues. From germline, CDR1 is MNHEY and CDR2 SVGEGT. The chain's CDR3 is CAILSPTGIYGYTF. In DNA, the CDR3 is TGTGCCATATTATCTCCGACAGGGATCTATGGCTACACCTTC.

This clonotype turned up a few times. V and J are TRBV2 and TRBJ1-2; D call uncertain. Per the germline V gene, CDR1 is SNHLY and CDR2 is FYNNEI. CDR3 length equals 14 residues. Trimming took 7 bases from V and 6 from J, leaving 18 bases between them. CDR3 amino acids: CASTGEARYDGYTF. The CDR3 DNA reads as TGTGCCAGCACCGGCGAGGCTCGGTACGATGGCTACACCTTC.

Remarks on this clonotype: A much larger clone lies one base from this, so it may be a read error. The V call is TRBV19, the J call TRBJ2-7; no clear D gene. The CDR3 consists of 14 residues. CDR1 and CDR2 (germline): LNHDA, SQIVND (reference sequence). V lost 3 bases and J 2 bases, leaving 11 bases between the germline ends. The CDR3 protein is CASSISGITYEQYF. The CDR3 DNA sequence: TGTGCCAGTAGTATCAGTGGGATTACCTACGAGCAGTACTTC.